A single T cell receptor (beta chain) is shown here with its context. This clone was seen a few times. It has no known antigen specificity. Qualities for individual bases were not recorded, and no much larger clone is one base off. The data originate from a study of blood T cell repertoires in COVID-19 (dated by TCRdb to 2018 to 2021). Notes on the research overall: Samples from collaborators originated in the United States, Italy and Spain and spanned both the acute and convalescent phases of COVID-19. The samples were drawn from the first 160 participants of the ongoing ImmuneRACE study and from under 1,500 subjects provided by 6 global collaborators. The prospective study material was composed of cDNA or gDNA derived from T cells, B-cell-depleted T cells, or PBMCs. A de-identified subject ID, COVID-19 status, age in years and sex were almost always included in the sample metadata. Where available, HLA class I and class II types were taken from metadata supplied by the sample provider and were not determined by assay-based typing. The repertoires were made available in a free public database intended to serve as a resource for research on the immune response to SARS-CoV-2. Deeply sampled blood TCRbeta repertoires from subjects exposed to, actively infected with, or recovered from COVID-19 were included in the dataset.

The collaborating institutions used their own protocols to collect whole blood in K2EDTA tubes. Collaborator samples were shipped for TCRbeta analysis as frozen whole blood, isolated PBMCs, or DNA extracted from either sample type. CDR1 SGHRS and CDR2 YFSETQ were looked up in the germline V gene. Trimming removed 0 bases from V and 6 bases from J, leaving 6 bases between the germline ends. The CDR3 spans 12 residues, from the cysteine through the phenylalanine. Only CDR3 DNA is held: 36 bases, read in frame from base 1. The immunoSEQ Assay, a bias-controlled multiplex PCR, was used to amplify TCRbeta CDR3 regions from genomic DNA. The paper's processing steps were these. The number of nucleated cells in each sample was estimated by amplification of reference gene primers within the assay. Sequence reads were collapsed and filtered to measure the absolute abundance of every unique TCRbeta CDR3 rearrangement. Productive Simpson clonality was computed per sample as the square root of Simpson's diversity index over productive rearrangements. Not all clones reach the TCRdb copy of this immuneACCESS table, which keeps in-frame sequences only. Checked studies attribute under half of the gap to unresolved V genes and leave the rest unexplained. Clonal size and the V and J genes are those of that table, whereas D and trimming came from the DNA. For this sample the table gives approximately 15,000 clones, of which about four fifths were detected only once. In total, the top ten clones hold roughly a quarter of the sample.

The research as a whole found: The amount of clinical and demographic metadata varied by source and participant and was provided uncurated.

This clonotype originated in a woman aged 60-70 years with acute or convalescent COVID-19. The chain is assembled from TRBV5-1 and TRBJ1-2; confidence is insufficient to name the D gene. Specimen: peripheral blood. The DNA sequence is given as TGCGCCAGCAGCTTGGATGTAAATGGCTACACCTTC. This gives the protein CASSLDVNGYTF.